Here is one T cell receptor (beta chain) with its context. This sample's time point: pretreatment peripheral blood. The templates were synthetic TCR analogs, and they were spiked into each PCR. Repertoires were generated with immunoSEQ multiplex PCR, while TCRdb's copy carries only in-frame clones and drops some. The sample yields under 50,000 clones, about 81% seen once. These data come from a study of PD-L1 blockade in urothelial cancer. Germline V gives CDR1 SGHRS, CDR2 YFSETQ. Trimming took 1 base from V and 8 from J, leaving 15 bases between them. CDR3 length: 14 residues. The source material was PBMCs, sampled around atezolizumab (anti-PD-L1) treatment. This chain uses TRBV5-1 with TRBJ1-1; D unresolved. The TCR sequence derives from a man in his forties or fifties with urothelial cancer. The CDR3 DNA sequence: TGCGCCAGCAGCTTGCGGGAAGCAGGAGGCGAAGCTTTCTTT. It codes for CASSLREAGGEAFF.